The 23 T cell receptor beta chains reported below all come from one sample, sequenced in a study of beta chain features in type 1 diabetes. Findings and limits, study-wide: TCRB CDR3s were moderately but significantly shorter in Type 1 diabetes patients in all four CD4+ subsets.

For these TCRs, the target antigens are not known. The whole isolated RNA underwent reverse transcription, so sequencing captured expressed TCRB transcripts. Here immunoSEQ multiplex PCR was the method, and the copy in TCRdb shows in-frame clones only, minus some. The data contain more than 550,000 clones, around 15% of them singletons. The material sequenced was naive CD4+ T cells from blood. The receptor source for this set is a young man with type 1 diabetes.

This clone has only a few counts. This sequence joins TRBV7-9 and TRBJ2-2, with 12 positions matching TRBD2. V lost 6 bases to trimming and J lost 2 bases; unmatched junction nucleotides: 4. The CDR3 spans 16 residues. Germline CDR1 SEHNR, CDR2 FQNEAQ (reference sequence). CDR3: CASRGLAGPNTGELFF. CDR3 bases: TGTGCCAGCAGAGGACTAGCGGGACCTAACACCGGGGAGCTGTTTTTT.

In DNA, the CDR3 is TGTGCCAGCAGCTTAGCCGGGACAGGGGCAGAGACCCAGTACTTC. Its translation: CASSLAGTGAETQYF. V is TRBV7-6 and J is TRBJ2-5, with 10 bases lining up with TRBD1. The CDR3 length is 15 residues. The junction had 2 bases not matched to a gene; V was cut back by 0 bases and J by 4 bases. From germline, CDR1 is SGHVS and CDR2 FNYEAQ. Drawing the rest from reference TRBV7-6 and TRBJ2-5, the complete variable domain is GAGVSQSPRYKVTKRGQDVALRCDPISGHVSLYWYRQALGQGPEFLTYFNYEAQQDKSGLPNDRFSAERPEGSISTLTIQRTEQRDSAMYRCASSLAGTGAETQYFGPGTRLLVL.

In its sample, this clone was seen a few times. The CDR3 DNA sequence: TGCGCCAGCAGCCATCCGGAGCCCTCTGGAAACACCATATATTTT. As protein: CASSHPEPSGNTIYF. The V and J genes are TRBV4-1 and TRBJ1-3; D gene uncertain. Germline V gives CDR1 MGHRA, CDR2 YSYEKL. V was shortened by 3 bases and J by 0 bases, with 9 bases between the two germline ends. The CDR3 extends over 15 amino acids.

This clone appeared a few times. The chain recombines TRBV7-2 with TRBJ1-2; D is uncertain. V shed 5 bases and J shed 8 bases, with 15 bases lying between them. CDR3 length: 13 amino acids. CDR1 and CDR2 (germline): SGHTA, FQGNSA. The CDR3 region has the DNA TGTGCCAGCAGCCCGGGTACGATCCGGGGCTACACCTTC. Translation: CASSPGTIRGYTF.

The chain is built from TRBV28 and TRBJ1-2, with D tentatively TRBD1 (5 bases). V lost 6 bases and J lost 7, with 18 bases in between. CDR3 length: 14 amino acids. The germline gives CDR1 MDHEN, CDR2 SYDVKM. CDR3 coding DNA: TGTGCCAGCAGCCTTTGGCAGGGAGAGGGTGGCTACACCTTC. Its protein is CASSLWQGEGGYTF.

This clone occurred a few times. CDR3 protein: CASSQDQRQPQHF. The CDR3 DNA sequence: TGCGCCAGCAGCCAAGATCAACGGCAGCCCCAGCATTTT. The chain carries TRBV4-3 and TRBJ1-5; D is undetermined. CDR1 is LGHNA and CDR2 is YSLEER in the germline V gene. V was shortened by 0 bases and J by 7 bases, with 7 bases between the two germline ends. CDR3 length: 13 amino acids.

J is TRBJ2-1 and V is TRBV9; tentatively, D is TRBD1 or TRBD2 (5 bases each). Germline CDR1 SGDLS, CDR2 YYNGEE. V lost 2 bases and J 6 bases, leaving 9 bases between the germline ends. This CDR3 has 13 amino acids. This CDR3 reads CASSVFGGNEQFF. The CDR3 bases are TGTGCCAGCAGCGTTTTTGGGGGCAATGAGCAGTTCTTC.

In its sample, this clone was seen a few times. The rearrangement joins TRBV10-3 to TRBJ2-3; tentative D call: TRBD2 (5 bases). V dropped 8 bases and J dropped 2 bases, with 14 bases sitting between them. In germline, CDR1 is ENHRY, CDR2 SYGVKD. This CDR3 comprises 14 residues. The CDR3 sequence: CAIRSGRDTDTQYF. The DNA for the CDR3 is TGTGCCATCCGGAGCGGCCGAGACACAGATACGCAGTATTTT.

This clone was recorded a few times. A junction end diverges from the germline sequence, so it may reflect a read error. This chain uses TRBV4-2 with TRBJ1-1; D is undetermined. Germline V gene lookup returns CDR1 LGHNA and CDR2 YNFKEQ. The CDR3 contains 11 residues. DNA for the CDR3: TGTGCCAGCAGCCAAGTGGCTCAGACATCATTT. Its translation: CASSQVAQTSF.

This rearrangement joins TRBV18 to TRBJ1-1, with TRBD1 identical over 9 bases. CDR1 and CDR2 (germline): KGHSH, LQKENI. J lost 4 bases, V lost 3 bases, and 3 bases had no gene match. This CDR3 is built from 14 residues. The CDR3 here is CASSPDRGSTEAFF. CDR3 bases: TGTGCCAGCTCACCGGACAGGGGTAGCACTGAAGCTTTCTTT.

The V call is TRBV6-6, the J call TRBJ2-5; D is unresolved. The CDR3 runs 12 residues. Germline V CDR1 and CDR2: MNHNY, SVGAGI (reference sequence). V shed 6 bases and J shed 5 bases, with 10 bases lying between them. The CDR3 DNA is TGTGCCAGCAGCTTCGGCCGGGAGACCCAGTACTTC. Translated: CASSFGRETQYF.

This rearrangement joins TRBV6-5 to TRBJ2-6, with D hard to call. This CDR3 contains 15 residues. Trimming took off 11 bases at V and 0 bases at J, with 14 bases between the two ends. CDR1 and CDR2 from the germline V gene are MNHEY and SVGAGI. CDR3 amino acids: CASQKAISGANVLTF. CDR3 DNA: TGTGCCTCCCAGAAGGCGATCTCTGGGGCCAACGTCCTGACTTTC.

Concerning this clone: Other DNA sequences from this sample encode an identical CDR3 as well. CDR3 nucleotides: TGTGCCAGCAGTTTAACAGGGGCCAACGTCCTGACTTTC. Protein product: CASSLTGANVLTF. The J gene is TRBJ2-6, the V gene TRBV27, with D uncertain. This CDR3 has 13 amino acids. Trimming took off 2 bases at V and 4 bases at J, with 3 bases between the two ends. Germline values: CDR1 MNHEY, CDR2 SMNVEV (reference sequence). The full variable domain, with the rest looked up from reference TRBV27 and TRBJ2-6, is EAQVTQNPRYLITVTGKKLTVTCSQNMNHEYMSWYRQDPGLGLRQIYYSMNVEVTDKGDVPEGYKVSRKEKRNFPLILESPSPNQTSLYFCASSLTGANVLTFGAGSRLTVL.

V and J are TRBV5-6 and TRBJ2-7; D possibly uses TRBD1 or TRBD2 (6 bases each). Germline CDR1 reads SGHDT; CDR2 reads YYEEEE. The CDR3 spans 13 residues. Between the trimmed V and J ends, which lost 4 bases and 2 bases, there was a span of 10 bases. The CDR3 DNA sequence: TGTGCCAGCAGCCGGGGGACAACCTACGAGCAGTACTTC. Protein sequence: CASSRGTTYEQYF.

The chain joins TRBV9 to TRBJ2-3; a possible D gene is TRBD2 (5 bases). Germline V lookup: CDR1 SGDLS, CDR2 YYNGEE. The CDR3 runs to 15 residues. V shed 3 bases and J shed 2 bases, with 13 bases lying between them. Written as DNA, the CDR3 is TGTGCCAGCAGCGGTGGACTCTTGATCACAGATACGCAGTATTTT. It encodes CASSGGLLITDTQYF.

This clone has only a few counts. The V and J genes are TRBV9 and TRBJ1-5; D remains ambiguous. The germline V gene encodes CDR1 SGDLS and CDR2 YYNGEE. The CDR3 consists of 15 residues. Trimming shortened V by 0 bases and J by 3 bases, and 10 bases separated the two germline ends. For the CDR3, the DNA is TGTGCCAGCAGCGTAGCTGGGGAACACAATCAGCCCCAGCATTTT. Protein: CASSVAGEHNQPQHF. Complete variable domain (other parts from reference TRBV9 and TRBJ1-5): DSGVTQTPKHLITATGQRVTLRCSPRSGDLSVYWYQQSLDQGLQFLIQYYNGEERAKGNILERFSAQQFPDLHSELNLSSLELGDSALYFCASSVAGEHNQPQHFGDGTRLSIL.

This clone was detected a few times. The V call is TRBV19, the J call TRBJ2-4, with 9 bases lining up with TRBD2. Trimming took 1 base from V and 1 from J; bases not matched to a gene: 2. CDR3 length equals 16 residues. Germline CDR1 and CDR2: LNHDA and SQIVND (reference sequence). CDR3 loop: CASSIGTSEAKNIQYF. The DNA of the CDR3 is TGTGCCAGTAGTATAGGGACTAGCGAGGCCAAAAACATTCAGTACTTC.

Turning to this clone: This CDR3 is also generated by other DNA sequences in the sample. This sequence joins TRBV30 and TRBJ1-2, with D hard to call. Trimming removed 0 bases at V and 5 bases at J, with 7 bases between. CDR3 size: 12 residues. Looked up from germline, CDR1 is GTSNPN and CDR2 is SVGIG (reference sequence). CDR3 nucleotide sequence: TGTGCCTGGAGTGTAATGGGGTATGGCTACACCTTC. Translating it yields CAWSVMGYGYTF.

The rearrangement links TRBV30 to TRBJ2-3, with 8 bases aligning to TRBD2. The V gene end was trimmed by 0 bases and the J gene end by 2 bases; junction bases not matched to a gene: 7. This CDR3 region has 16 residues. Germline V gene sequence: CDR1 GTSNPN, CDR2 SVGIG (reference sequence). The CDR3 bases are TGTGCCTGGAGTGTAGCTGGCGGGGGGCCCACAGATACGCAGTATTTT. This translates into CAWSVAGGGPTDTQYF.

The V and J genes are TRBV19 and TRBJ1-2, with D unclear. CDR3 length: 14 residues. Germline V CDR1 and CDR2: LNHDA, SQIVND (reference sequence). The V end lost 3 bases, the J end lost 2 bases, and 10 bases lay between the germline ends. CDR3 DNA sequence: TGTGCCAGTAGTATGCTGGCGGCGAACTATGGCTACACCTTC. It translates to CASSMLAANYGYTF.

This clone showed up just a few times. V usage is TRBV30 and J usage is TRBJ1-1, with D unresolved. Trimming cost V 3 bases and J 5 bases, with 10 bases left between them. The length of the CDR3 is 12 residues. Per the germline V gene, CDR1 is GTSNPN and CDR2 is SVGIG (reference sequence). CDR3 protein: CAWRGLATEAFF. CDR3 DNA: TGTGCCTGGAGGGGTCTGGCGACTGAAGCTTTCTTT.

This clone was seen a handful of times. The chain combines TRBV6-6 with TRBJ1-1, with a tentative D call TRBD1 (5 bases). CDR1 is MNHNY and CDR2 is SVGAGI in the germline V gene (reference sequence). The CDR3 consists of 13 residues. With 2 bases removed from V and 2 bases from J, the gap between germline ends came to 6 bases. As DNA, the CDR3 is TGTGCCAGCAGTTACGGGACCAACACTGAAGCTTTCTTT. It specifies CASSYGTNTEAFF.

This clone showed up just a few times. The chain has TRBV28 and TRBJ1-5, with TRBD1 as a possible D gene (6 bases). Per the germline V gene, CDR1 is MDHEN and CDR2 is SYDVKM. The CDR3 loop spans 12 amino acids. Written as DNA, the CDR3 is TGTGCTCATCGGAGGGGGGATCAGCCCCAGCATTTT. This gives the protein CAHRRGDQPQHF.